These 13 T cell receptor beta chains were all obtained from the same sample, sequenced in a study of shared clonotypes between healthy human individuals. Produced via immunoSEQ multiplex PCR; TCRdb's table is partial and in-frame only. The sample carries more than 150,000 clones, 65% to 80% recorded once. Sequenced: memory CD4+ T cells sorted from blood. The subset here: CD45RA-negative fraction. Every receptor here comes from a man aged 25-45 years in good health.

V and J are TRBV28 and TRBJ1-1; D uncertain. This CDR3 contains 14 residues. V gave up 6 bases and J gave up 10 bases, with 21 bases separating them. In germline, CDR1 is MDHEN, CDR2 SYDVKM. CDR3 nucleotide sequence: TGTGCCAGCAGGGGGAGCTCAACTAGACGGGGAGCTTTCTTT. Translating it yields CASRGSSTRRGAFF.

This chain uses TRBV28 with TRBJ2-7; D is perhaps TRBD1 (6 bases). This CDR3 has 15 residues. V dropped 4 bases and J dropped 2 bases, with 15 bases sitting between them. Germline values: CDR1 MDHEN, CDR2 SYDVKM. The CDR3 nucleotides are TGTGCCAGCAGTTCCTCAGGGACACCCGCCTACGAGCAGTACTTC. It is translated as CASSSSGTPAYEQYF.

The chain recombines TRBV28 with TRBJ1-5, with no clear D. V lost 2 bases and J lost 7, with 9 bases in between. The CDR3 runs 13 residues. The germline V gene has CDR1 MDHEN and CDR2 SYDVKM. CDR3 sequence: CASSLSSDQPQHF. DNA for the CDR3: TGTGCCAGCAGTTTAAGTTCGGACCAGCCCCAGCATTTT. Using reference TRBV28 and TRBJ1-5 for the parts outside the CDR3, the full variable domain is DVKVTQSSRYLVKRTGEKVFLECVQDMDHENMFWYRQDPGLGLRLIYFSYDVKMKEKGDIPEGYSVSREKKERFSLILESASTNQTSMYLCASSLSSDQPQHFGDGTRLSIL.

This clone was found once. V and J are TRBV7-9 and TRBJ1-3; tentatively, D is TRBD1 (5 bases). The germline V gene has CDR1 SEHNR and CDR2 FQNEAQ (reference sequence). The CDR3 consists of 15 residues. Trimming took off 5 bases at V and 0 bases at J, with 11 bases between the two ends. CDR3 loop: CASSPRGSSGNTIYF. Here the CDR3 DNA reads TGTGCCAGCAGCCCCCGGGGCAGCTCTGGAAACACCATATATTTT.

The chain has TRBV29-1 and TRBJ2-2; 8 bases line up with TRBD1. Germline V gene lookup returns CDR1 SQVTM and CDR2 ANQGSEA. This CDR3 is 13 amino acids long. V shed 6 bases and J 6 bases; nucleotides not matched to a gene: 6. CDR3 DNA sequence: TGCAGCGTCTTGACAGGGGTGGCCGGGGAGCTGTTTTTT. This encodes CSVLTGVAGELFF.

A few counts support this clone. The chain couples TRBV30 to TRBJ2-6; D not certain. There are 11 residues in the CDR3. Germline V CDR1 and CDR2: GTSNPN, SVGIG (reference sequence). In DNA, the CDR3 is TGTGGGAGCTCTGGGGCCAACGTCCTGACTTTC. Translation: CGSSGANVLTF. The whole variable domain, filled in from reference TRBV30 and TRBJ2-6, reads SQTIHQWPATLVQPVGSPLSLECTVEGTSNPNLYWYRQAAGRGLQLLFYSVGIGQISSEVPQNLSASRPQDRQFILSSKKLLLSDSGFYLCGSSGANVLTFGAGSRLTVL.

The chain joins TRBV7-9 to TRBJ1-1; possible D gene TRBD1, 5 bases. Germline CDR1 and CDR2: SEHNR and FQNEAQ (reference sequence). V dropped 3 bases and J dropped 9 bases, with 11 bases sitting between them. This CDR3 region has 12 residues. CDR3 sequence (DNA): TGTGCCAGCAGCTTGTCCGGGACGCAAGCTTTCTTT. This gives the protein CASSLSGTQAFF.

This clone has more than one count but fewer than ten. This sample includes further DNA sequences coding for the same CDR3. This rearrangement joins TRBV5-1 to TRBJ2-5; D call uncertain. V lost 5 bases to trimming and J lost 2 bases, with 4 bases between them. This CDR3 has 11 amino acids. The V gene's germline CDR1 is SGHRS and CDR2 YFSETQ. The CDR3 nucleotides are TGCGCCAGCAGAGGTCAAGAGACCCAGTACTTC. This sequence encodes CASRGQETQYF.

This chain links TRBV18 with TRBJ1-2, with 7 bases fitting TRBD1. There are 15 residues in the CDR3. J lost 5 bases, V lost 2 bases, and 8 bases had no gene match. Germline CDR1 reads KGHSH; CDR2 reads LQKENI. CDR3 protein: CASSPDANRGYGYTF. CDR3 in DNA: TGTGCCAGCTCACCAGATGCTAACAGGGGTTATGGCTACACCTTC.

This clone was counted at least ten times. The rearrangement links TRBV6-1 to TRBJ2-7; TRBD1 might be the D (6 bases). This CDR3 has 18 residues. CDR1 and CDR2 from the germline V gene are MNHNS and SASEGT. Between the trimmed V and J ends, which lost 1 base and 0 bases, there was a span of 19 bases. CDR3 residues: CASSEEEGWGQFSYEQYF. The CDR3 region has the DNA TGTGCCAGCAGTGAAGAGGAAGGATGGGGACAATTCTCCTACGAGCAGTACTTC.

V gene TRBV19 combines with J gene TRBJ2-7; 7 nucleotides agree with TRBD1. CDR3 length: 14 amino acids. Germline V CDR1 and CDR2: LNHDA, SQIVND (reference sequence). V lost 4 bases, J lost 5 bases, and 8 bases stayed unmatched. CDR3 region: CASSKTGIIHEQYF. The CDR3 DNA sequence: TGTGCCAGTAGTAAGACAGGGATCATCCACGAGCAGTACTTC.

The J gene is TRBJ2-5, the V gene TRBV4-1; D may be TRBD2 (5 bases). The CDR3 runs to 13 residues. V dropped 2 bases and J dropped 5 bases, with 9 bases sitting between them. Germline V gene lookup returns CDR1 MGHRA and CDR2 YSYEKL. CDR3 in amino acids: CASSQSGWETQYF. The DNA for the CDR3 is TGCGCCAGCAGCCAATCGGGGTGGGAGACCCAGTACTTC.

The V and J genes are TRBV6-4 and TRBJ2-6; D uncertain. Between the trimmed V and J ends, which lost 1 base and 0 bases, there was a span of 1 base. This CDR3 is built from 14 residues. The V gene's germline CDR1 is MRHNA and CDR2 SNTAGT. The CDR3 DNA is TGTGCCAGCAGTGACTTCTCTGGGGCCAACGTCCTGACTTTC. Amino acids: CASSDFSGANVLTF.